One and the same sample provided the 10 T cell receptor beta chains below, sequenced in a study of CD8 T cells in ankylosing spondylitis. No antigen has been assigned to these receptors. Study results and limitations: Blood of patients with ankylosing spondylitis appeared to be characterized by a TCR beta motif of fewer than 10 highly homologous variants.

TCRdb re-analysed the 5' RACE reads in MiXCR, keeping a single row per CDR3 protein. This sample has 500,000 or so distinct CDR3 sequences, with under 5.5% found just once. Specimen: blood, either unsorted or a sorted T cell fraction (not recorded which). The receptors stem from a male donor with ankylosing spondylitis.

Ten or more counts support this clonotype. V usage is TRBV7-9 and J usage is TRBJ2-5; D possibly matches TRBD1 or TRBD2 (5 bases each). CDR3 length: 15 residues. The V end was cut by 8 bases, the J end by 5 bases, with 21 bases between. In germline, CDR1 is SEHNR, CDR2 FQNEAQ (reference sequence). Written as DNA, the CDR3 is TGTGCCAGCTTCCACACTAGGGGTATTGGTGAGACCCAGTACTTC. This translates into CASFHTRGIGETQYF.

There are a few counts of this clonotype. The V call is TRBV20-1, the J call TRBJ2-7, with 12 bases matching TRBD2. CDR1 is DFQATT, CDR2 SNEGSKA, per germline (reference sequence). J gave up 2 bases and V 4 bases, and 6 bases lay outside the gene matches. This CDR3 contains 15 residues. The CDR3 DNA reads TGCAGTGCTACTAGCGGGAGGGCCGGGACCTACGAGCAGTACTTC. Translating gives CSATSGRAGTYEQYF.

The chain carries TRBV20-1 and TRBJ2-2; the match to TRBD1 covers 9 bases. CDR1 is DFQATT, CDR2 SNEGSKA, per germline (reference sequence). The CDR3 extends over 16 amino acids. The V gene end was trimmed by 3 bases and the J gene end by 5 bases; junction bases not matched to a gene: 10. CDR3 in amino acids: CSASEAGTGWTGELFF. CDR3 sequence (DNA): TGCAGTGCTAGTGAAGCCGGGACAGGGTGGACCGGGGAGCTGTTTTTT.

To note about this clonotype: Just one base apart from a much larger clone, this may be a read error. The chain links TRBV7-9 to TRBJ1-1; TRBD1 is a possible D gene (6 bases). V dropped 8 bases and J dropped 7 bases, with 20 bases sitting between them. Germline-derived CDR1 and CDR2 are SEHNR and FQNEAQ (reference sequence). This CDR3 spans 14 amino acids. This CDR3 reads CASRAGRGQYEAFF. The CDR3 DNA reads TGTGCCAGCCGAGCGGGTCGGGGGCAGTATGAAGCTTTCTTT.

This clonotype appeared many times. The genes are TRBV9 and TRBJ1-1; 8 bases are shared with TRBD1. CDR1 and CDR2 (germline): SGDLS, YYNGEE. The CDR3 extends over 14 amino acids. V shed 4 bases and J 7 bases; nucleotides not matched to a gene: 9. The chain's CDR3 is CASSPQMGTGEAFF. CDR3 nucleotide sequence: TGTGCCAGCAGCCCCCAAATGGGGACAGGTGAAGCTTTCTTT.

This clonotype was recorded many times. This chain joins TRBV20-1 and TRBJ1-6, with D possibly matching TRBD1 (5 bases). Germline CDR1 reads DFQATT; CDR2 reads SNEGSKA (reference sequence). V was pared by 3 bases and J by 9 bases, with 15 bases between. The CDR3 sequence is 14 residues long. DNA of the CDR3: TGCAGTGCTAGGGGGGAGGGCTCGCTTTCACCCCTCCACTTT. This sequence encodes CSARGEGSLSPLHF.

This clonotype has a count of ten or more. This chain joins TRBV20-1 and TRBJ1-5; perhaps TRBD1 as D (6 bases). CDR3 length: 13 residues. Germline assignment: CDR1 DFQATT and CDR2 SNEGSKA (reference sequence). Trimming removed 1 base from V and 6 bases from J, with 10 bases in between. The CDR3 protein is CSARGTESQPQHF. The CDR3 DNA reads TGCAGTGCTAGAGGGACAGAAAGTCAGCCCCAGCATTTT.

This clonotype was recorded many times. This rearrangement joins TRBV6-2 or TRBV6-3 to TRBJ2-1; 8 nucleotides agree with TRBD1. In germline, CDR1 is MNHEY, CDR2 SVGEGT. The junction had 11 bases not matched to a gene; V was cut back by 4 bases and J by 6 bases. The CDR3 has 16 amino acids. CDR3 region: CASSSAGQGRPNEQFF. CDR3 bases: TGTGCCAGCAGTTCGGCCGGACAGGGAAGGCCCAATGAGCAGTTCTTC.

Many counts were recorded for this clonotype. DNA for the CDR3: TGTGCCAGCAGTGCCCTGGACTGGAACACCGGGGAGCTGTTTTTT. It encodes CASSALDWNTGELFF. V usage is TRBV25-1 and J usage is TRBJ2-2, with D maybe TRBD2 (5 bases). Germline V gene sequence: CDR1 MGHDK, CDR2 SYGVNS. V was shortened by 4 bases and J by 1 base, with 10 bases between the two germline ends. CDR3 size: 15 residues.

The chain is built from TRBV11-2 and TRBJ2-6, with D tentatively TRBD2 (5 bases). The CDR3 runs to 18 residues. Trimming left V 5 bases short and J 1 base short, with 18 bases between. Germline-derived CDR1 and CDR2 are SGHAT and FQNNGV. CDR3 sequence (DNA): TGTGCCAGCAGCCCCGGACTCATTGCCCATTCTGGGGCCAACGTCCTGACTTTC. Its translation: CASSPGLIAHSGANVLTF. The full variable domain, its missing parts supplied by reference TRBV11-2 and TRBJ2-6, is EAGVAQSPRYKIIEKRQSVAFWCNPISGHATLYWYQQILGQGPKLLIQFQNNGVVDDSQLPKDRFSAERLKGVDSTLKIQPAKLEDSAVYLCASSPGLIAHSGANVLTFGAGSRLTVL.